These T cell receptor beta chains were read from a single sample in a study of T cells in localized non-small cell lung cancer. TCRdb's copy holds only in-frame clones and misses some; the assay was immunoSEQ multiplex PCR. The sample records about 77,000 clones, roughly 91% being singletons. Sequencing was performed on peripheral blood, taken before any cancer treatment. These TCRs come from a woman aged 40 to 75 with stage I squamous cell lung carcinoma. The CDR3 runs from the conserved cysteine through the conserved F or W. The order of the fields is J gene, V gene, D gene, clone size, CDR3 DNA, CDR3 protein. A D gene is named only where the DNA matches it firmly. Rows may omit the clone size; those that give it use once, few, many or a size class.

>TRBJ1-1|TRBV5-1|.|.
TGCGCCAGCAGCTTGGGGGCAGGATGGAACACTGAAGCTTTCTTT
CASSLGAGWNTEAFF
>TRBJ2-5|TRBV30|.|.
TGTGCCTGGAGTGTCGGAATACAAGAGACCCAGTACTTC
CAWSVGIQETQYF
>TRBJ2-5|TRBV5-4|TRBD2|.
TGTGCCAGCAGCTCCGGGGGGGCCCAAGAGACCCAGTACTTC
CASSSGGAQETQYF
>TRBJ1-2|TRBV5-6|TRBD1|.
TGTGCCAGCAGCTTGGCAGCGACAGGGGGCGTCTACACCTTC
CASSLAATGGVYTF
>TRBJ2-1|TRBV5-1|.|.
TGCGCCAGCAGCTTGGAACAGACTTACAATGAGCAGTTCTTC
CASSLEQTYNEQFF
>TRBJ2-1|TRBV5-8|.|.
TGTGCCAGCAGCTTGGGGCAGGGGTACAATGAGCAGTTCTTC
CASSLGQGYNEQFF
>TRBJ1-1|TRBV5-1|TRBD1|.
TGCGCCAGCAGCCTGGGGGGGACAGGAAGGAACACTGAAGCTTTCTTT
CASSLGGTGRNTEAFF
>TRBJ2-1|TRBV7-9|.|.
TGTGCCAGCAGCTTAGAGGTAGAGCAGTTCTTC
CASSLEVEQFF
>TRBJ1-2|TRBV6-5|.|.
TGTGCCAGCAGCCAGGGAAAGAACTATGGCTACACCTTC
CASSQGKNYGYTF
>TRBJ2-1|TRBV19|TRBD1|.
TGTGCCAGTAGTACCCCTATTTGGACAGGCCTCAATGAGCAGTTCTTC
CASSTPIWTGLNEQFF
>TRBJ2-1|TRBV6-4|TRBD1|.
TGTGCCAGCACGGAAATAAGGACAGGGTGGAATGAGCAGTTCTTC
CASTEIRTGWNEQFF
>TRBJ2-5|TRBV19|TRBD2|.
TGTGCCAGTACGGGGGGGAACCAAGAGACCCAGTACTTC
CASTGGNQETQYF
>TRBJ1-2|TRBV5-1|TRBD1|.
TGCGCCAGCAGCCCTGGACAGGGGGGGAACACCTTC
CASSPGQGGNTF
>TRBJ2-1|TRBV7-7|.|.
TGTGCTAGCAGCTCGGACAGCCTCAATGAGCAGTTCTTC
CASSSDSLNEQFF
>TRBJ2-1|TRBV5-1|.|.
TGCGCCAGCAGCCCCAGCCCCGCAATAAACCGCAATGAGCAGTTCTTC
CASSPSPAINRNEQFF
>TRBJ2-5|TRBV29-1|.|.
TGCAGCACCAGAAAAGGGGGATCGGAGACCCAGTACTTC
CSTRKGGSETQYF
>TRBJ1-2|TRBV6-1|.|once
TGTGCCAGCAGTGAAGCGCTTCGGGGAGGGATAGGCTATGGCTACACCTTC
CASSEALRGGIGYGYTF
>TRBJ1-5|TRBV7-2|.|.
TGTGCCAGCAGCTTAGTCGGGGGACGCAATCAGCCCCAGCATTTT
CASSLVGGRNQPQHF
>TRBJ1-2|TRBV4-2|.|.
TGTGCCAGCAGCCAAGATGTGGAGGAGTTGGACTATGGCTACACCTTC
CASSQDVEELDYGYTF
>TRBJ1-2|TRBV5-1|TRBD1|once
TGCGCCAGCAGCTTGGTCGAAATTACGACAGGGGAAGGCTACACCTTC
CASSLVEITTGEGYTF
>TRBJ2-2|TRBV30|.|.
TGTGCCTTAAACACCGGGGAGCTGTTTTTT
CALNTGELFF
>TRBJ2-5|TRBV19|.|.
TGTGCCAGTAGAGGAACAGGGATCGGAGAGACCCAGTACTTC
CASRGTGIGETQYF
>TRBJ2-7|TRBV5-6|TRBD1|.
TGTGCCAGCAGCTTCACAGGACAGGCCCTACCCTACGAGCAGTACTTC
CASSFTGQALPYEQYF